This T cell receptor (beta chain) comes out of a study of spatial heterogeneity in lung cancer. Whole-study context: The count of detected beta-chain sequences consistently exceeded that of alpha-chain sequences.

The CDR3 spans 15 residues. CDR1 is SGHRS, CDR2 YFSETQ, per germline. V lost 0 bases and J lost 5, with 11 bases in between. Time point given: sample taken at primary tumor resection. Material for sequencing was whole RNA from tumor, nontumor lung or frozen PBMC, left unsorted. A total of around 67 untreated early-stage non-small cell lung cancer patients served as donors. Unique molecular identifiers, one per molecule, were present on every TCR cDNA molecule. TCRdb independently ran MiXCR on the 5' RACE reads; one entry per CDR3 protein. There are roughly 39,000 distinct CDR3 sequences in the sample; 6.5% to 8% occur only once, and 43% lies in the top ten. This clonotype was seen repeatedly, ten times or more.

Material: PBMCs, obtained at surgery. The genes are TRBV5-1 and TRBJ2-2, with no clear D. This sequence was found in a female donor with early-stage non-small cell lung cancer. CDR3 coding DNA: TGCGCCAGCAGCTTGGAGGGCTCTCGAACCGGGGAGCTGTTTTTT. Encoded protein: CASSLEGSRTGELFF.